This TCR beta chain was recorded in a study of identical twins (TCRdb year 2016). A note on the overall study: The study deep-sequenced TCR alpha and beta repertoires from monozygotic twins, unrelated adults of various ages and cord blood to test whether fetal clonotypes persist. To rule out contamination, replicate twin experiments were performed at different times with different library preparation protocols. Summary of the overall study and its limitations: Because the same donors could not be followed over many years, conclusions were based on cross-sectional statistical analysis. Compared with coincidental sharing between unrelated individuals, out-of-frame TCR alpha sequences shared between twins had an excess of sequences with low generation probability. Invariant T cells such as MAIT and iNKT could partly confound zero-insertion analyses, although diverse VJ usage argued against such confounding for most clonotypes. Abundant cord blood beta clonotypes had fewer insertions, young adult naive repertoires showed a similar but weaker trend, and memory repertoires showed no such trend. A weaker excess of twin sharing was found in beta out-of-frame sequences because the signal-to-noise ratio was lowered by fewer shared sequences. In monozygotic twins, out-of-frame TCR alpha sharing was systematically underestimated by recombination models, although the models agreed with sharing between unrelated individuals.

Library generation was performed with 5' RACE. Sequencer: Illumina HiSeq 2000. A universal primer binding site was introduced by template switching, and a unique molecular identifier was present in the final cDNA, enabling accurate counting of TCR cDNA molecules. Specific primers in the conserved constant-segment region were used to synthesize first-strand cDNA for TCR alpha and beta chains. To control for contamination, every cDNA library was double barcoded, receiving both a SMART-Mk sample barcode and Illumina barcodes. TruSeq adapter sequences along with Illumina sample barcodes were introduced in two successive PCR steps. TCR alpha and beta cDNA libraries were sequenced on the Illumina HiSeq platform with custom primers. The published analysis was carried out like this. MiGEC was used to process raw reads and extract unique molecular identifiers, and MiXCR was used to find CDR3 positions. For each individual, recombination models were inferred using an EM algorithm with the repgenHMM and IGoR tools. Shared clonotype analysis was performed with the tcR package in R, normalizing sharing by the product of cloneset sizes. To study raw recombination without the effects of thymic and clonal selection, out-of-frame nonproductive sequences were analyzed. TCRdb redid the processing of the public reads, applying fastp at Q25 and MiXCR, and retained in-frame beta chains. Identical CDR3 protein sequences are pooled into one entry, listed with their most common genes and DNA. The V and J calls come from TCRdb's annotation, not from the publication. The table for this sample lists about 450,000 distinct CDR3 sequences; about 18% of them were counted only once. The ten largest clones take up approximately 12% of the sample.

There are 17 amino acids in the CDR3, from cysteine to phenylalanine inclusive. This entry keeps only the CDR3 DNA: 51 bases, framed from base 1. From V the trimming removes 4 bases and from J it removes 3 bases, while the gene matches leave 9 bases of the junction unaccounted for. For CDR1 and CDR2, the germline V gene (reference sequence) lists LGHDT and YNNKEL. Every donor was a healthy Caucasian. Three unrelated non-twin adults were additionally sequenced: a male aged 18 to 30, a male aged 50 to 59 and a female aged 50 to 59. Miltenyi CD45RO+ enrichment and human naive T-cell isolation kits were used to isolate memory (CD45RO+) and naive T cells from PBMC. Details on this clonotype: Its antigen has not been determined. There are no base qualities to consult, and no much larger clone falls within one base.

The sequence was obtained from a man aged 45-60 years in good health. Sequenced material: naive T cells sorted from blood. The label giving this sample's cell subset or site can be read as: cells isolated with a human naive T-cell isolation kit. The rearranged segments are TRBV3-1 and TRBJ2-3; a stretch of 11 junction bases matches TRBD2. The encoded CDR3 is CASSRVLAGDLTDTQYF. The sequenced DNA: TGTGCCAGCAGCCGCGTACTAGCGGGAGACTTGACAGATACGCAGTATTTT.